What follows is one T cell receptor beta chain and its context. Some clones are missing from TCRdb's copy, which holds only in-frame ones; the method was immunoSEQ multiplex PCR. The sample includes some 260,000 clones, roughly 91% of them seen just once. This CDR3 contains 14 residues. Trimming pared 0 bases from V and 0 bases from J, leaving 6 bases between. Germline V lookup: CDR1 LGHNA, CDR2 YSLEER. The record originates from a study of cytomegalovirus exposure and HLA in healthy donors. Sequencing was done on a sample of PBMCs. The clonotype comes from a woman in her twenties or thirties in good health and CMV-seronegative. The V call is TRBV4-3, the J call TRBJ2-7; D not certain. CDR3 nucleotide sequence: TGCGCCAGCAGCCAAGAACTCAACTCCTACGAGCAGTACTTC. Residues: CASSQELNSYEQYF.